This is a list of T cell receptor beta chains from one sample in a study of cytomegalovirus exposure and HLA in healthy donors. Profiling relied on immunoSEQ multiplex PCR, and the TCRdb table lists in-frame clones only, not all of them. The data contain roughly 200,000 clones, 77% of them singletons. The specimen sequenced was PBMCs. The source of these receptors is a woman in her fifties or sixties in good health and CMV-seropositive. Both conserved end residues are part of each CDR3. A D gene is named only where the DNA matches it firmly. Some rows have no size entry. The others give once, few or many, or a class for an expanded clone.

TRBJ2-5 | TRBV30 | NA | TRBD2 | CAWNSGTSGPVPQETQYF | TGTGCCTGGAACTCCGGGACTAGCGGCCCAGTGCCCCAAGAGACCCAGTACTTC
TRBJ2-5 | TRBV29-1 | NA | TRBD1 | CSTRTGAGETQYF | TGCAGCACCAGGACAGGGGCTGGGGAGACCCAGTACTTC
TRBJ2-1 | TRBV5-4 | few | NA | CASSSDKSSYNEQFF | TGTGCCAGCAGCTCGGACAAGAGCTCCTACAATGAGCAGTTCTTC
TRBJ1-5 | TRBV5-1 | NA | NA | CASSLTGDSNQPQHF | TGCGCCAGCAGCTTGACAGGAGATAGCAATCAGCCCCAGCATTTT
TRBJ2-7 | TRBV28 | NA | NA | CATRVTQQTYEQYF | TGTGCCACCCGAGTAACACAGCAAACTTACGAGCAGTACTTC
TRBJ2-5 | TRBV12-2 | few | NA | CASRQRVAGVQETQYF | TGTGCAAGTCGCCAAAGGGTAGCGGGGGTCCAAGAGACCCAGTACTTC
TRBJ2-7 | TRBV28 | NA | TRBD2 | CASSLPGLAANEQYF | TGTGCCAGCAGCTTACCGGGACTAGCGGCAAACGAGCAGTACTTC
TRBJ2-2 | TRBV5-4 | NA | NA | CASSLGQTNTGELFF | TGTGCCAGCAGCTTGGGGCAGACGAACACCGGGGAGCTGTTTTTT
TRBJ1-3 | TRBV30 | NA | TRBD1 | CAWSVRGTGAYGNTIYF | TGTGCCTGGAGTGTACGGGGGACAGGGGCGTATGGAAACACCATATATTTT
TRBJ1-2 | TRBV2 | NA | NA | CASISDTSANYGYTF | TGTGCCAGCATATCGGACACCTCAGCTAACTATGGCTACACCTTC
TRBJ2-2 | TRBV21-1 | NA | NA | CASLTGELFF | TGTGCCAGCCTCACCGGGGAGCTGTTTTTT
TRBJ2-6 | TRBV11-1 | NA | NA | CASSWHTSGANVLTF | TGTGCCAGCAGCTGGCACACCTCTGGGGCCAACGTCCTGACTTTC
TRBJ2-1 | TRBV30 | NA | NA | CAWSVLGRLVGSEQFF | TGTGCCTGGAGTGTACTGGGTCGACTAGTAGGTAGTGAGCAGTTCTTC
TRBJ1-2 | TRBV28 | NA | TRBD1 | CASSLGDRGSYGYTF | TGTGCCAGCAGTTTAGGGGACAGGGGGAGCTATGGCTACACCTTC
TRBJ2-4 | TRBV7-2 | NA | NA | CASSLDYKKQYF | TGTGCCAGCAGCTTGGACTATAAGAAACAGTACTTC
TRBJ2-1 | TRBV7-2 | NA | TRBD1 | CASRDRDRANNEQFF | TGTGCCAGCAGGGACCGGGACAGGGCGAACAATGAGCAGTTCTTC
TRBJ1-2 | TRBV27 | NA | TRBD1 | CASSQTTTGGYGYTF | TGTGCCAGCAGTCAAACCACGACAGGGGGCTATGGCTACACCTTC
TRBJ1-2 | TRBV28 | once | NA | CASSLFGGNYGYTF | TGTGCCAGCAGTTTATTCGGGGGGAACTATGGCTACACCTTC
TRBJ1-1 | TRBV7-8 | NA | NA | CASSLARGGNTEAFF | TGTGCCAGCAGCTTAGCAAGGGGAGGGAACACTGAAGCTTTCTTT
TRBJ2-7 | TRBV5-1 | NA | TRBD2 | CASSFSGGSYEQYF | TGCGCCAGCAGCTTTAGCGGGGGCTCCTACGAGCAGTACTTC
TRBJ2-1 | TRBV18 | NA | TRBD2 | CASSPLKPTSGSLGQFF | TGTGCCAGCTCACCACTAAAACCGACTAGCGGGAGCCTTGGGCAGTTCTTC
TRBJ2-1 | TRBV7-8 | NA | TRBD2 | CASSPIFLLAGGGNEQFF | TGTGCCAGCAGCCCCATCTTCTTACTAGCGGGGGGCGGGAATGAGCAGTTCTTC